A single sample is the source of the 11 T cell receptor beta chains below, sequenced in a study of T-cell memory formation after mild COVID-19. One entry per CDR3 protein, called by TCRdb with MiXCR from the 5' RACE reads. In the table there are 470,000 or so distinct CDR3 sequences, about 23% of which are singletons. Sequenced sample: PBMCs or a T cell subset sorted from them (not recorded which). The source of these receptors is an adult woman who had mild COVID-19 (a few samples of this study predate the infection). Cell type and time point are not known.

This clonotype has only a few counts. The J gene is TRBJ2-5, the V gene TRBV12-3 or TRBV12-4; D may be TRBD2 (6 bases). Trimming removed 2 bases at V and 4 bases at J, with 14 bases between. CDR3 length equals 15 residues. The CDR3, as DNA: TGTGCCAGCAGTTTAAGACTAGGATGGGGAGAGACCCAGTACTTC. This gives the protein CASSLRLGWGETQYF.

V gene TRBV2 combines with J gene TRBJ2-7; the D is unclear. Between the trimmed V and J ends, which lost 1 base and 3 bases, there was a span of 13 bases. The CDR3 is 15 residues long. Looked up from germline, CDR1 is SNHLY and CDR2 is FYNNEI. The CDR3 coding sequence is TGTGCCAGCAGTGAAGGGCAAGGCCGTCGCTACGAGCAGTACTTC. Translated, it gives CASSEGQGRRYEQYF.

The genes are TRBV7-2 and TRBJ2-7; D is unresolved. Germline lookup yields CDR1 SGHTA and CDR2 FQGNSA. The CDR3 has 14 residues. V gave up 4 bases and J gave up 3 bases, with 13 bases separating them. The CDR3 nucleotides read TGTGCCAGCAGCTCAATAGACGGGCACTACGAGCAGTACTTC. As protein: CASSSIDGHYEQYF.

With respect to this clonotype: The CDR3 does not end in the conserved phenylalanine or tryptophan, so this is likely a read error. The rearrangement uses TRBV6-5 and TRBJ2-6; D uncertain. The CDR3 sequence is 14 residues long. The ends were cut back, 7 bases at V and 0 bases at J, with 7 bases in the middle. The germline gives CDR1 MNHEY, CDR2 SVGAGI. CDR3 sequence: CASNQTSGANVLTL. CDR3 bases: TGTGCCAGCAATCAAACCTCTGGGGCCAACGTCCTGACTTTA.

Only a few counts were recorded for this clonotype. DNA for the CDR3: TGTGCCATTGAGGGCCAGTTAGAACGAAACATTCAGTACTTC. Translation gives CAIEGQLERNIQYF. The chain employs TRBV7-9 and TRBJ2-4; D is perhaps TRBD2 (5 bases). The germline V gene has CDR1 SEHNR and CDR2 FQNEAQ (reference sequence). This CDR3 region has 14 residues. V was trimmed by 10 bases and J by 6 bases, leaving 19 bases between them.

This clonotype came up a few times. The rearrangement uses TRBV6-4 and TRBJ2-2; TRBD2 agrees at 8 bases. This CDR3 has 16 amino acids. CDR1 and CDR2 (germline): MRHNA, SNTAGT. V lost 4 bases, J lost 1 base, and 5 bases stayed unmatched. In DNA, the CDR3 is TGTGCCAGCAGTGTATCCCTAGCGGGGAACACCGGGGAGCTGTTTTTT. As protein: CASSVSLAGNTGELFF.

The chain employs TRBV18 and TRBJ2-3; D is unresolved. V dropped 2 bases and J dropped 6 bases, with 12 bases sitting between them. This CDR3 has 14 residues. The germline V gene has CDR1 KGHSH and CDR2 LQKENI. CDR3 loop: CASSPGPSVDTQYF. The CDR3 DNA follows: TGTGCCAGCTCACCAGGACCTTCCGTGGATACGCAGTATTTT.

Only a few counts were recorded for this clonotype. This chain uses TRBV18 with TRBJ2-5; possibly TRBD2 for D (5 bases). Germline lookup yields CDR1 KGHSH and CDR2 LQKENI. The V gene lost 3 bases and the J gene lost 5 bases, with 13 bases spanning the gap. This CDR3 has 14 amino acids. This chain's CDR3 is CASSPLEAGETQYF. The CDR3 DNA is TGTGCCAGCTCACCGCTGGAGGCTGGGGAGACCCAGTACTTC.

This chain joins TRBV5-1 and TRBJ2-5; D possibly matches TRBD1 or TRBD2 (5 bases each). Per the germline V gene, CDR1 is SGHRS and CDR2 is YFSETQ. The CDR3 is 15 residues long. V lost 4 bases and J lost 3, with 16 bases in between. The CDR3 region has the DNA TGCGCCAGCAGCCCGGACGACAGACTAAAAGAGACCCAGTACTTC. Encoded protein: CASSPDDRLKETQYF.

This clonotype has just a few counts. The V and J genes are TRBV11-1 and TRBJ2-7, with 7 bases that match TRBD1. This CDR3 is 17 amino acids long. Per the germline V gene, CDR1 is SGHAT and CDR2 is FQDESV (reference sequence). With V trimmed by 2 bases and J by 5 bases, 15 bases remained unmatched. CDR3 amino acids: CASSLSSPGTASDEQYF. The CDR3 DNA is TGTGCCAGCAGCTTATCATCCCCCGGGACAGCTTCGGACGAGCAGTACTTC. The full variable domain, its missing parts supplied by reference TRBV11-1 and TRBJ2-7, is EAEVAQSPRYKITEKSQAVAFWCDPISGHATLYWYRQILGQGPELLVQFQDESVVDDSQLPKDRFSAERLKGVDSTLKIQPAELGDSAMYLCASSLSSPGTASDEQYFGPGTRLTVT.

The rearrangement links TRBV21-1 to TRBJ2-1; the table calls TRBD2, which could not be checked here. TRBV21-1 represents a pseudogene. The CDR3 runs to 15 residues. The CDR3 reads CASSNSGLEDNEQFF. CDR3 bases: TGTGCCAGCAGCAACTCAGGGCTGGAGGACAATGAGCAGTTCTTC.